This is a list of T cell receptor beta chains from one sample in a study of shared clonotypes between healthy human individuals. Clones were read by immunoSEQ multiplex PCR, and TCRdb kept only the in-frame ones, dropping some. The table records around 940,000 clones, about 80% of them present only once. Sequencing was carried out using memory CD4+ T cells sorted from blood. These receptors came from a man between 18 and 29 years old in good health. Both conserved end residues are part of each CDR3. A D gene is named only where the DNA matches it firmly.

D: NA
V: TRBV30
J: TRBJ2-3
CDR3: CAWSLQSTDTQYF

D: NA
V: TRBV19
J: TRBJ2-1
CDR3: CASSTQGTWAEQFF

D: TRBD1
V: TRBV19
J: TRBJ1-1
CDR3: CASSVRDRNTEAFF

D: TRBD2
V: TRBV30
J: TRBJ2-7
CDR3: CAWSVGLAGVVYEQYF

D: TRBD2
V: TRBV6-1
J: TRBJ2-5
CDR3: CASSAGVLAGGQETQYF

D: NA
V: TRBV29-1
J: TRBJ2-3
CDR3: CSTLGPTDTQYF

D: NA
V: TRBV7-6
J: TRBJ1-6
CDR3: CASSFGVDNSPLHF

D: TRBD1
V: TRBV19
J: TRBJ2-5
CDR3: CASSTGAFKETQYF

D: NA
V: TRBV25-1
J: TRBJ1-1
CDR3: CASSEGLNTEAFF

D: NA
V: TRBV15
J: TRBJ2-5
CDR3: CATSRGAPETQYF

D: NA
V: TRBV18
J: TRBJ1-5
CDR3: CASSVAGEGQPQHF

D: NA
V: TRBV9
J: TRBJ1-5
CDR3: CASSVSPLVNQPQHF

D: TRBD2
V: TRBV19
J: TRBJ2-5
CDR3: CASSISAGEKETQYF

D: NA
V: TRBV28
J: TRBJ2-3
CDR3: CASRKEGEKFTDTQYF

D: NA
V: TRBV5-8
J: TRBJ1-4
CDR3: CASSNRRGATNEKLFF

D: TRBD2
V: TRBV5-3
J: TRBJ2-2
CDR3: CARSFTSGTGGGELFF

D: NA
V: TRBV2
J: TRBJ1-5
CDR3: CASSEAVYQPQHF

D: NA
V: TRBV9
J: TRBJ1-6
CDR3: CASSPRGGNSPLHF

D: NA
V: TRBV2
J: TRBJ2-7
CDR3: CASNRDGSVGEQYF

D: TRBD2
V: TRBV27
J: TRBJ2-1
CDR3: CASRRSAGASYNEQFF

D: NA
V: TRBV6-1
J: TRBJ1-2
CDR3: CASSPRGDRDGYTF

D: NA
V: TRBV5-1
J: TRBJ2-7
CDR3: CASSPDGGVYEQYF

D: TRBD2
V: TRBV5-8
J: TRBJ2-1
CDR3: CASSSVLPGLAGAEQFF

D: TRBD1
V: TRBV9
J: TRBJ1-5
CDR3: CASSAGQGANQPQHF

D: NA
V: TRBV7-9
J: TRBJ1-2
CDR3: CASSLVGDWAGYTF

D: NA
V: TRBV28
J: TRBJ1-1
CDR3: CASSYRRAGKTEAFF

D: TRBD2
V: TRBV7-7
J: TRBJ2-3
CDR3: CASSLTGAGGIPDTQYF

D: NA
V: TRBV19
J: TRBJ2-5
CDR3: CASSTRFGGAETQYF

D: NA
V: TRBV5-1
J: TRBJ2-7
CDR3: CASSFQGYEQYF

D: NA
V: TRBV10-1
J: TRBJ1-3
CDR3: CASSASASGNTIYF

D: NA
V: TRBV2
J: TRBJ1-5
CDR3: CASSESPTGGNQPQHF

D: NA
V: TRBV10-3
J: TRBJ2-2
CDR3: CAISGRKLNTGELFF

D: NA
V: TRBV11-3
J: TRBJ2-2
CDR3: CASSLDPSGTGELFF

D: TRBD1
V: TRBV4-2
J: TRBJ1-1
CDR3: CASSSSPDRGIEAFF

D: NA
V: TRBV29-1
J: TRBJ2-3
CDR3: CSVGQVMKGRDTQYF

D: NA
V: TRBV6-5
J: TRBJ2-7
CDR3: CASRPSGRGYEQYF

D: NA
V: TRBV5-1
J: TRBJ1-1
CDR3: CASSPGVRETEAFF

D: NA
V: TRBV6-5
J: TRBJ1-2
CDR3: CASSYSEGNGYTF

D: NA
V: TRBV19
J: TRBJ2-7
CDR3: CASSFGTSSYEQYF

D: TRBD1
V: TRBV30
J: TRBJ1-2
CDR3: CAQRDSPTYGYTF

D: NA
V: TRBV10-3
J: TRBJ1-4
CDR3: CAISPAANEKLFF

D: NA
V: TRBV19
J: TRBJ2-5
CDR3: CASSRGGQETQYF

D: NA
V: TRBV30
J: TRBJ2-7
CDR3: CAWSSSSYEQYF

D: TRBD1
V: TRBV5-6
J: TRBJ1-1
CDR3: CASSLGTGMNTEAFF

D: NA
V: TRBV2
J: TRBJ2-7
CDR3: CASGLRGYEQYF

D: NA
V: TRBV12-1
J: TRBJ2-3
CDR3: CASSFRCGEDTQYF

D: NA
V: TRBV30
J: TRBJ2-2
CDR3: CASRTSNTGELFF

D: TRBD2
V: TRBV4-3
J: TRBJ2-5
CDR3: CASSQGIAGGPRETQYF

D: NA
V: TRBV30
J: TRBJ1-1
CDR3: CAWGGASMSEAFF

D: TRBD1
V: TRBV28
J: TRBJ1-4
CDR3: CASHGTELINEKLFF

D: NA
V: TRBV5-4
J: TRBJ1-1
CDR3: CASSSQGVQAFF

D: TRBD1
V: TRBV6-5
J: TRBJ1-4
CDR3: CASSPGQGGEKLFF

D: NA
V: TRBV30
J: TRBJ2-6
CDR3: CAWSLSGANVLTF

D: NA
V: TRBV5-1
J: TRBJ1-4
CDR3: CASSLALGIYEKLFF

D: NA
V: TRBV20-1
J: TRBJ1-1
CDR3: CSASLNTEAFF

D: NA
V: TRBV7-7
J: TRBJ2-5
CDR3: CASSLDGAQETQYF

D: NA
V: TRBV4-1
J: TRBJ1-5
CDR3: CASSQDGGISNQPQHF

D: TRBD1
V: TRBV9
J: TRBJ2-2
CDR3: CASSAGTANTGELFF

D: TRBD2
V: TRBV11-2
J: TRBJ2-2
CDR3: CASSKRLAGSGANTGELFF